Each of the 25 T cell receptor beta chains below was sequenced from the same sample in a study of blood T cell repertoires in COVID-19. The assay was immunoSEQ multiplex PCR, and TCRdb's table has in-frame clones only and misses some. Altogether about 210,000 clones are present, 83% being singletons, with the ten largest covering less than 3.5%. Sample: peripheral blood. All receptors derive from a man aged 50-59 years with active or convalescent COVID-19.

The J gene is TRBJ1-2, the V gene TRBV7-9, with 8 positions matching TRBD1. The V gene end was trimmed by 1 base and the J gene end by 6 bases; junction bases not matched to a gene: 10. Germline V gene lookup returns CDR1 SEHNR and CDR2 FQNEAQ (reference sequence). The CDR3 sequence is 16 residues long. The CDR3 region is CASSLEAVAGGNGYTF. CDR3 nucleotides: TGTGCCAGCAGCTTAGAAGCGGTGGCAGGGGGCAATGGCTACACCTTC.

The chain uses TRBV19 and TRBJ2-3; 9 bases align to TRBD2. Germline values: CDR1 LNHDA, CDR2 SQIVND (reference sequence). The CDR3 sequence is 17 residues long. The J segment lost 0 bases and the V segment lost 6 bases, leaving 10 bases of the junction unmatched. The CDR3 here is CASSQLASGVSTDTQYF. The CDR3 nucleotides read TGTGCCAGTAGCCAGCTGGCTAGCGGGGTAAGCACAGATACGCAGTATTTT.

The V and J genes are TRBV28 and TRBJ1-2; D is unclear. The CDR3 is 13 residues long. V shed 2 bases and J shed 4 bases, with 8 bases lying between them. Germline values: CDR1 MDHEN, CDR2 SYDVKM. CDR3 protein: CASSLNSLYGYTF. CDR3 coding DNA: TGTGCCAGCAGTTTAAACAGCCTCTATGGCTACACCTTC.

The chain has TRBV12-3 or TRBV12-4 and TRBJ1-1, with D possibly being TRBD1 (6 bases). The CDR3 has 13 residues. V lost 3 bases to trimming and J lost 4 bases, with 9 bases between them. DNA for the CDR3: TGTGCCAGCAGTTTTCAGGGGAGCACTGAAGCTTTCTTT. Its translation is CASSFQGSTEAFF.

The rearrangement joins TRBV15 to TRBJ1-2; no definite D call. Germline CDR1 reads LNHNV; CDR2 reads YYDKDF (reference sequence). The CDR3 runs 15 residues. V was trimmed by 1 base and J by 6 bases, leaving 15 bases between them. The CDR3 coding sequence is TGTGCCACCAGCAGAGCAGTCGAGGGTTGGGATGGCTACACCTTC. This gives the protein CATSRAVEGWDGYTF.

This chain connects TRBV7-6 to TRBJ1-2, with D unclear. V lost 5 bases to trimming and J lost 2 bases, with 9 bases between them. This CDR3 region has 13 residues. Germline V gene sequence: CDR1 SGHVS, CDR2 FNYEAQ. CDR3 region: CASSAAGNYGYTF. The CDR3 coding sequence is TGTGCCAGCAGCGCCGCGGGAAACTATGGCTACACCTTC. Full variable domain (remainder filled in from reference TRBV7-6 and TRBJ1-2): GAGVSQSPRYKVTKRGQDVALRCDPISGHVSLYWYRQALGQGPEFLTYFNYEAQQDKSGLPNDRFSAERPEGSISTLTIQRTEQRDSAMYRCASSAAGNYGYTFGSGTRLTVV.

This rearrangement joins TRBV27 to TRBJ2-1; possibly TRBD2 for D (5 bases). V shed 2 bases and J shed 0 bases, with 8 bases lying between them. This CDR3 has 15 amino acids. CDR1 MNHEY and CDR2 SMNVEV come from the germline V gene (reference sequence). CDR3 in DNA: TGTGCCAGCAGTTTAGGGAGACCCTCCTACAATGAGCAGTTCTTC. This sequence encodes CASSLGRPSYNEQFF.

This chain uses TRBV4-3 with TRBJ1-2; D is unresolved. The CDR3 has 14 amino acids. The V gene lost 1 base and the J gene lost 4 bases, with 10 bases spanning the gap. Looked up from germline, CDR1 is LGHNA and CDR2 is YSLEER. DNA of the CDR3: TGCGCCAGCAGCCAAGCCCCGAAGCCCTATGGCTACACCTTC. This translates into CASSQAPKPYGYTF.

The rearrangement uses TRBV5-4 and TRBJ2-5; no clear D gene. The CDR3 spans 15 residues. Between the trimmed V and J ends, which lost 3 bases and 3 bases, there was a span of 15 bases. The V gene's germline CDR1 is SGHNT and CDR2 YYREEE (reference sequence). In DNA, the CDR3 is TGTGCCAGCAGCTCGGGTGGATTGGCCAAAGAGACCCAGTACTTC. Translating gives CASSSGGLAKETQYF.

The chain couples TRBV4-3 to TRBJ1-1; D remains ambiguous. Per germline, CDR1 LGHNA and CDR2 YSLEER. V gave up 0 bases and J gave up 2 bases, with 4 bases separating them. This CDR3 has 13 amino acids. The CDR3 is CASSQDGNTEAFF. Here the CDR3 DNA reads TGCGCCAGCAGCCAAGATGGCAACACTGAAGCTTTCTTT.

The chain links TRBV5-1 to TRBJ2-7; D remains ambiguous. V dropped 2 bases and J dropped 6 bases, with 15 bases sitting between them. In germline, CDR1 is SGHRS, CDR2 YFSETQ. The CDR3 has 14 residues. CDR3: CASSFQLGSGEQYF. As DNA, the CDR3 is TGCGCCAGCAGCTTCCAGCTCGGGTCCGGCGAGCAGTACTTC.

V is TRBV5-5 and J is TRBJ2-3, with D possibly matching TRBD2 (6 bases). V shed 4 bases and J shed 6 bases, with 18 bases lying between them. The germline V gene encodes CDR1 SGHKS and CDR2 YYEKEE (reference sequence). The CDR3 runs to 15 residues. The CDR3 DNA reads as TGTGCCAGCAGCCCGGGACTGAACCGTCGGGATACGCAGTATTTT. It yields the protein CASSPGLNRRDTQYF.

This sequence joins TRBV18 and TRBJ2-7; possibly TRBD2 for D (7 bases). Trimming took 2 bases from V and 0 from J, leaving 11 bases between them. Germline V gene data show CDR1 as KGHSH and CDR2 as LQKENI. The CDR3 runs 15 residues. CDR3 sequence reads: CASSPRGGISYEQYF. The CDR3 DNA reads as TGTGCCAGCTCACCAAGGGGGGGAATCTCCTACGAGCAGTACTTC.

CDR3 coding DNA: TGTGCCAGCAGTGAACGGTGGGACAGAGGGGCTTTCTTT. Translated, it gives CASSERWDRGAFF. This chain joins TRBV6-1 and TRBJ1-1, with 7 bases that match TRBD1. This CDR3 contains 13 residues. Germline CDR1 MNHNS, CDR2 SASEGT. V gave up 2 bases and J gave up 11 bases; unmatched junction bases: 8.

The chain joins TRBV5-4 to TRBJ1-2; perhaps TRBD1 as D (6 bases). From germline, CDR1 is SGHNT and CDR2 YYREEE (reference sequence). This CDR3 region has 17 residues. V gave up 0 bases and J gave up 2 bases, with 17 bases separating them. The DNA of the CDR3 is TGTGCCAGCAGCTTGGGGGGGACACCGACTTCCAACTATGGCTACACCTTC. Translated, it gives CASSLGGTPTSNYGYTF.

The CDR3 DNA follows: TGTGCCAGCAGCCTGGACAGGGGCGATGGCTACACCTTC. Translation: CASSLDRGDGYTF. This chain connects TRBV12-3 or TRBV12-4 to TRBJ1-2; TRBD1 aligns across 9 bases. V gave up 6 bases and J gave up 6 bases; unmatched junction bases: 5. This CDR3 has 13 residues.

The CDR3 sequence is CASSLDRDGIEQFF. CDR3 DNA sequence: TGTGCCAGCAGCTTAGACAGGGATGGGATCGAGCAGTTCTTC. The V and J genes are TRBV11-3 and TRBJ2-1; D is possibly TRBD1 (5 bases). Trimming pared 0 bases from V and 10 bases from J, leaving 13 bases between. There are 14 residues in the CDR3. Germline-derived CDR1 and CDR2 are SGHNT and YENEEA.

The rearrangement uses TRBV7-9 and TRBJ2-1, with a possible D match to TRBD2 (6 bases). Germline assignment: CDR1 SEHNR and CDR2 FQNEAQ (reference sequence). The V and J ends lost 5 bases and 9 bases respectively, with 11 bases between them. The CDR3 is 12 amino acids. The DNA for the CDR3 is TGTGCCAGCAGCCAACTAGCTGTTGAGCAGTTCTTC. Residues: CASSQLAVEQFF. Together with reference TRBV7-9 and TRBJ2-1, the CDR3 gives the full variable domain: DTGVSQNPRHKITKRGQNVTFRCDPISEHNRLYWYRQTLGQGPEFLTYFQNEAQLEKSRLLSDRFSAERPKGSFSTLEIQRTEQGDSAMYLCASSQLAVEQFFGPGTRLTVL.

The chain links TRBV6-7 to TRBJ1-1; D gene ambiguous. TRBV6-7 is classed as an ORF, of uncertain function. V was cut by 5 bases and J by 3 bases, with 16 bases left in between. The CDR3 extends over 15 amino acids. The CDR3 nucleotides are TGTGCCAGCAGTGGTCTAGGAGTTAAGGACACTGAAGCTTTCTTT. Translated, it gives CASSGLGVKDTEAFF.

This sequence joins TRBV6-5 and TRBJ2-7, with D possibly matching TRBD1 (5 bases). The CDR3 loop spans 13 amino acids. Germline values: CDR1 MNHEY, CDR2 SVGAGI. The V and J ends lost 6 bases and 7 bases respectively, with 16 bases between them. CDR3 protein: CASSLGPPGEQYF. The CDR3 DNA reads as TGTGCCAGCAGCCTCGGGCCCCCAGGGGAGCAGTACTTC.

This sequence joins TRBV19 and TRBJ2-2, with 15 bases lining up with TRBD2. Germline CDR1 is LNHDA and CDR2 is SQIVND (reference sequence). J gave up 6 bases and V 5 bases, and 10 bases lay outside the gene matches. This CDR3 has 18 residues. CDR3 region: CASSSSGLAGGVAGELFF. CDR3 DNA: TGTGCCAGTAGTTCCTCGGGACTAGCGGGAGGAGTCGCCGGGGAGCTGTTTTTT. Using reference TRBV19 and TRBJ2-2 for the parts outside the CDR3, the full variable domain is DGGITQSPKYLFRKEGQNVTLSCEQNLNHDAMYWYRQDPGQGLRLIYYSQIVNDFQKGDIAEGYSVSREKKESFPLTVTSAQKNPTAFYLCASSSSGLAGGVAGELFFGEGSRLTVL.

This clone came up many times. The V and J genes are TRBV10-1 and TRBJ1-1; D is possibly TRBD1 (5 bases). The CDR3 covers 16 residues. The germline V gene encodes CDR1 WNHNN and CDR2 SYGVQD (reference sequence). V gave up 0 bases and J gave up 1 base, with 12 bases separating them. The CDR3 sequence is CASSESSGKSNTEAFF. CDR3 DNA: TGCGCCAGCAGTGAGTCCTCAGGGAAGTCGAACACTGAAGCTTTCTTT.

The V and J genes are TRBV18 and TRBJ2-1, with TRBD2 matching 8 bases. The CDR3 is 16 amino acids. Per germline, CDR1 KGHSH and CDR2 LQKENI. The trim removed 2 bases at V and 2 bases at J, leaving 5 bases unmatched. Here the CDR3 reads CASSPTAGVPYNEQFF. CDR3 DNA: TGTGCCAGCTCACCAACAGCGGGAGTCCCCTACAATGAGCAGTTCTTC.

The CDR3 region is CASSTSGGAYNEQFF. The CDR3 DNA follows: TGTGCCAGCAGTACTAGCGGGGGGGCTTACAATGAGCAGTTCTTC. V and J are TRBV9 and TRBJ2-1, with 13 bases lining up with TRBD2. The length of the CDR3 is 15 residues. The junction had 3 bases not matched to a gene; V was cut back by 5 bases and J by 4 bases. Germline CDR1 reads SGDLS; CDR2 reads YYNGEE.

This sequence joins TRBV9 and TRBJ1-6; a possible D gene is TRBD1 (6 bases). Trimming left V 4 bases short and J 12 bases short, with 20 bases between. CDR3 length equals 15 residues. Germline V CDR1 and CDR2: SGDLS, YYNGEE. The CDR3 DNA reads TGTGCCAGCAGCCTGGGGGCACCGGGGACGGGACCCCTCCACTTT. This sequence encodes CASSLGAPGTGPLHF. The full variable domain, in which reference TRBV9 and TRBJ1-6 provide the parts outside the CDR3, is DSGVTQTPKHLITATGQRVTLRCSPRSGDLSVYWYQQSLDQGLQFLIQYYNGEERAKGNILERFSAQQFPDLHSELNLSSLELGDSALYFCASSLGAPGTGPLHFGNGTRLTVT.